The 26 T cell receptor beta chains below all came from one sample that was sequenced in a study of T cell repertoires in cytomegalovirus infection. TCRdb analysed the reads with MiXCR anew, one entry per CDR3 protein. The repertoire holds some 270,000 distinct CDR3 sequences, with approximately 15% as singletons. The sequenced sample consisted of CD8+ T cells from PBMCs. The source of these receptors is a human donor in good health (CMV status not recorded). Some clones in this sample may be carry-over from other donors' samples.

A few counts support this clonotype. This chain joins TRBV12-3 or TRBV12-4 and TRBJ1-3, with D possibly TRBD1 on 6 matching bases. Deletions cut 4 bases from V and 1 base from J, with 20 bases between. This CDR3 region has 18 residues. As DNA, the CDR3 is TGTGCCAGCAGTTATCCCCCCGCGAGGGGGGAATCTGGAAACACCATATATTTT. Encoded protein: CASSYPPARGESGNTIYF.

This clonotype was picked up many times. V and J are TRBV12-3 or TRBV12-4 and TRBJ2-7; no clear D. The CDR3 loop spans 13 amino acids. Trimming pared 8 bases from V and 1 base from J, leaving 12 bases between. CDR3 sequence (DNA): TGTGCCAGCCGAGCCGACGGTTCCTACGAGCAGTACTTC. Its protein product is CASRADGSYEQYF.

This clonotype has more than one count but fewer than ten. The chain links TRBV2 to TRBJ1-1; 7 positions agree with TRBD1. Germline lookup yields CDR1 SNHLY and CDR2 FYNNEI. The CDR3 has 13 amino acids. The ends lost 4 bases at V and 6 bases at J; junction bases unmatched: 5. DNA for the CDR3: TGTGCCAGCAGTGTGCCCGGGACAGCTGAAGCTTTCTTT. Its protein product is CASSVPGTAEAFF.

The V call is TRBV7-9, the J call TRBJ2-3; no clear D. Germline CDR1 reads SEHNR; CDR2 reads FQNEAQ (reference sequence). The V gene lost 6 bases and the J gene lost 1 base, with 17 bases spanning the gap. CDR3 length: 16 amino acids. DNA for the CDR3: TGTGCCAGCAGTCCTAGACACTCTCCAGGCACAGATACGCAGTATTTT. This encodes CASSPRHSPGTDTQYF.

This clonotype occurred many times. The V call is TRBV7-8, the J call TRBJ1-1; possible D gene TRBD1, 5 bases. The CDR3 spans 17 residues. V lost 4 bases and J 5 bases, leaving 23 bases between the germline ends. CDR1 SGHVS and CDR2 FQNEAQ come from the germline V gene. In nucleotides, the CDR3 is TGTGCCAGCAGCTACCATAGACGGGGCCCCCTTTTTACTGAAGCTTTCTTT. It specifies CASSYHRRGPLFTEAFF.

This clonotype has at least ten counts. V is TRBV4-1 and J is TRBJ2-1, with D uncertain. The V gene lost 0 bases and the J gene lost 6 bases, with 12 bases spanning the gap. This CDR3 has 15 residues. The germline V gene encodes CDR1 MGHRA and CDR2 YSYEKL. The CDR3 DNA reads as TGCGCCAGCAGCCAAGAGGCCCCCAGAGGCAATGAGCAGTTCTTC. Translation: CASSQEAPRGNEQFF.

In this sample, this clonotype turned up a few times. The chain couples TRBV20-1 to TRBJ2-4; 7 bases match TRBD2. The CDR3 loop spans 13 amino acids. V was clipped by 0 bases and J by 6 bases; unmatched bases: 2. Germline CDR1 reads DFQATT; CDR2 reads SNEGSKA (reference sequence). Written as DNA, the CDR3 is TGCAGTGCTAGAGATACGGGGGGAAACATTCAGTACTTC. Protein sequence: CSARDTGGNIQYF.

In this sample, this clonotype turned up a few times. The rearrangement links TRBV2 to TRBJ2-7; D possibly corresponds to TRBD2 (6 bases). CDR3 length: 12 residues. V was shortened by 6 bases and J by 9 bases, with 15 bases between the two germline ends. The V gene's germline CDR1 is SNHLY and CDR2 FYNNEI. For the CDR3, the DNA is TGTGCCAGCAGGGGGGGTCCGTTCTCGCAGTACTTC. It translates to CASRGGPFSQYF.

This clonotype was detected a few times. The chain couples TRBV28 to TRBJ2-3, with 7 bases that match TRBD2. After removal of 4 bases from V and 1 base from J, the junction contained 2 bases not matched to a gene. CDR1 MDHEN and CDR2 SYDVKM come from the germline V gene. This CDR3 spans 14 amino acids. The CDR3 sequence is CASSYTSGTDTQYF. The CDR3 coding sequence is TGTGCCAGCAGTTACACTAGCGGCACAGATACGCAGTATTTT.

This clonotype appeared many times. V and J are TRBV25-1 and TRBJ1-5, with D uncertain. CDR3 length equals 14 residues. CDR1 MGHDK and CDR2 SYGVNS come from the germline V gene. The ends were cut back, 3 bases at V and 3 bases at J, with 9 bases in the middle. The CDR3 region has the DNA TGTGCCAGCAGTGATCTCGACTTCAATCAGCCCCAGCATTTT. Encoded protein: CASSDLDFNQPQHF.

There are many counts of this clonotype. In DNA, the CDR3 is TGTGCCAGCAGCTTAGCCCCAGGGTCCTATGGCTACACCTTC. It codes for CASSLAPGSYGYTF. The rearrangement uses TRBV11-2 and TRBJ1-2; TRBD1 might be the D (5 bases). Trimming pared 1 base from V and 4 bases from J, leaving 10 bases between. The germline V gene has CDR1 SGHAT and CDR2 FQNNGV. CDR3 length: 14 residues.

CDR3 bases: TGTGCCAGCAGTTCACCGGGAAACAATTCACCCCTCCACTTT. Translating it yields CASSSPGNNSPLHF. The rearrangement uses TRBV6-5 and TRBJ1-6; D not certain. The CDR3 sequence is 14 residues long. V lost 4 bases and J 7 bases, leaving 11 bases between the germline ends. Germline V gene lookup returns CDR1 MNHEY and CDR2 SVGAGI.

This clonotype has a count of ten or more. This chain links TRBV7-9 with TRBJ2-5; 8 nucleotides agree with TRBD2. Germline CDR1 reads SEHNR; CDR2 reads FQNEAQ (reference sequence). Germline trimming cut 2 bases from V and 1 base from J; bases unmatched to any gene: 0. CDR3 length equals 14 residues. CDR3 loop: CASSLSGGQETQYF. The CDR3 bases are TGTGCCAGCAGCTTAAGCGGGGGCCAAGAGACCCAGTACTTC.

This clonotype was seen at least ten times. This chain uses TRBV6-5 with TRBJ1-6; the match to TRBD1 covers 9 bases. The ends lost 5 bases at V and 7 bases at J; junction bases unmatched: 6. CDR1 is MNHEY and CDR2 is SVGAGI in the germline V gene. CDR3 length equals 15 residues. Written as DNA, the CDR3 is TGTGCCAGCAGTCGGACAGGGGAAAGAAATTCACCCCTCCACTTT. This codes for CASSRTGERNSPLHF.

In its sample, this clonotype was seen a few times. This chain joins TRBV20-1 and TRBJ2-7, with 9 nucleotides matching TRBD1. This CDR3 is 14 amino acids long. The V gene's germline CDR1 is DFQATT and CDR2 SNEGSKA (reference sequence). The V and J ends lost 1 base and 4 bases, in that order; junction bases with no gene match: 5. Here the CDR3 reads CSARAETGGYEQYF. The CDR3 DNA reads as TGCAGTGCTAGAGCGGAGACAGGGGGGTACGAGCAGTACTTC.

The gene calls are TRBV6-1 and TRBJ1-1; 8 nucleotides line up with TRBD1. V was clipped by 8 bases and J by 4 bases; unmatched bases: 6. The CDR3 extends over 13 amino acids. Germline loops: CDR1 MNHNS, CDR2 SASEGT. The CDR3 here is CASGTTGGTEAFF. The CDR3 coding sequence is TGTGCCAGCGGCACTACAGGGGGCACTGAAGCTTTCTTT.

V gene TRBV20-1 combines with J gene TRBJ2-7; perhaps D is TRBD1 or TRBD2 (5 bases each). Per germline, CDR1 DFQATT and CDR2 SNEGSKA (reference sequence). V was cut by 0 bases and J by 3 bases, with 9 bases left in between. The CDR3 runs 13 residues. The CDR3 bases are TGCAGTGCTAGAGACGGGGCGGTCTACGAGCAGTACTTC. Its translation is CSARDGAVYEQYF.

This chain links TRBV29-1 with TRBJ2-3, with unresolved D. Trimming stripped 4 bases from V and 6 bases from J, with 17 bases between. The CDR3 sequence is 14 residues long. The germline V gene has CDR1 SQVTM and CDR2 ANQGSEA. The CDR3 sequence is CSVVRVIVSDTQYF. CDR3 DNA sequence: TGCAGCGTTGTTAGGGTCATCGTTTCGGATACGCAGTATTTT.

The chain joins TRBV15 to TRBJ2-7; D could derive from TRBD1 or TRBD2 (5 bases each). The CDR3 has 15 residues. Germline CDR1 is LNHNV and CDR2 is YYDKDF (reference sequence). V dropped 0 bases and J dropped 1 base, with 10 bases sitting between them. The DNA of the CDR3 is TGTGCCACCAGCAGAGAGGGTGGGGGATCCTACGAGCAGTACTTC. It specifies CATSREGGGSYEQYF.

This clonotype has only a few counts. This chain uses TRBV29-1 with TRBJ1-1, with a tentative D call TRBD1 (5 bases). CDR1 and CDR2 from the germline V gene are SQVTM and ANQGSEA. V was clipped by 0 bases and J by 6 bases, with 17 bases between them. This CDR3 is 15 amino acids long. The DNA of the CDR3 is TGCAGCGTTGAAGATCCAGGACACCGGCTCGCTGAAGCTTTCTTT. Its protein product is CSVEDPGHRLAEAFF. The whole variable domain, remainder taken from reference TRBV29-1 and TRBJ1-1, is SAVISQKPSRDICQRGTSLTIQCQVDSQVTMMFWYRQQPGQSLTLIATANQGSEATYESGFVIDKFPISRPNLTFSTLTVSNMSPEDSSIYLCSVEDPGHRLAEAFFGQGTRLTVV.

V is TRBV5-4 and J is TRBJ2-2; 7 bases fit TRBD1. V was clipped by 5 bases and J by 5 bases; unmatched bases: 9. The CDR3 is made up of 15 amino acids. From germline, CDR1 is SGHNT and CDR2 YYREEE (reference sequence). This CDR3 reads CASRLTGQRTGELFF. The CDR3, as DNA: TGTGCCAGCAGATTGACAGGGCAAAGAACCGGGGAGCTGTTTTTT.

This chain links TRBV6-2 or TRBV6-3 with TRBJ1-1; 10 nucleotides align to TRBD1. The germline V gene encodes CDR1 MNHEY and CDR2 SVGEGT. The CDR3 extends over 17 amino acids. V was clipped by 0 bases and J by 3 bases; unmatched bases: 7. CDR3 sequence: CASSYSRTGGPYTEAFF. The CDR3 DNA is TGTGCCAGCAGTTACTCCCGGACAGGGGGTCCGTACACTGAAGCTTTCTTT.

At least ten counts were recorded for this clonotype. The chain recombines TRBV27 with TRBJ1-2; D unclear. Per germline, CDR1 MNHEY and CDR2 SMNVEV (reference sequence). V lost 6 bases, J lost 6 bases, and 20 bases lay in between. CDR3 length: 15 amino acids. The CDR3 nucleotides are TGTGCCAGCAGCACCGGGCCGGGAAACGGTCATGGCTACACCTTC. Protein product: CASSTGPGNGHGYTF.

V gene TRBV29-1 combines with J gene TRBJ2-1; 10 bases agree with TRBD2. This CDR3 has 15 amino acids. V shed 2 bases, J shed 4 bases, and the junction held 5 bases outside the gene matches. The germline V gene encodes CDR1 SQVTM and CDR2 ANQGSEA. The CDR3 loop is CSVEPSGGSYNEQFF. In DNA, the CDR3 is TGCAGCGTTGAACCTAGCGGGGGCTCATACAATGAGCAGTTCTTC.

The DNA for the CDR3 is TGTGCCAGCAGTTCAATACAGGGGATGACGGGGACCGGGGAGCTGTTTTTT. As protein: CASSSIQGMTGTGELFF. The chain has TRBV28 and TRBJ2-2; 7 bases align to TRBD1. This CDR3 is 17 amino acids long. Germline V gives CDR1 MDHEN, CDR2 SYDVKM. V was clipped by 4 bases and J by 5 bases; unmatched bases: 13.

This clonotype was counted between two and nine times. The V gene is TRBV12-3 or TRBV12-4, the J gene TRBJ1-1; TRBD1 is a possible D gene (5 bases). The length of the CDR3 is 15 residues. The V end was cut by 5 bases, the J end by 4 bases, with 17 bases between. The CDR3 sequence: CASSLQGVSGTEAFF. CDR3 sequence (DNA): TGTGCCAGCAGTCTTCAAGGGGTAAGTGGCACTGAAGCTTTCTTT.